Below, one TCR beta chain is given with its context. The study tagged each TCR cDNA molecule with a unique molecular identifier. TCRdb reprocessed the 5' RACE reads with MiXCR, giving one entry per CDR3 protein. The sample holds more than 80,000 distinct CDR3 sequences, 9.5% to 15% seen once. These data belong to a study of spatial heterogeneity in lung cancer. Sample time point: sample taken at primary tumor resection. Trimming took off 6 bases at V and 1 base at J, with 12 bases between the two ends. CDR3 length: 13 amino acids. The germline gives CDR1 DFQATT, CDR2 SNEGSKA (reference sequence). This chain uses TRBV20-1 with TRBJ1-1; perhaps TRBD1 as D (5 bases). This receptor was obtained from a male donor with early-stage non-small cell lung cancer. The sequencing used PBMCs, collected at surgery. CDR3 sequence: CSASGGSNTEAFF. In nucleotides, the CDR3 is TGCAGTGCCAGCGGGGGGTCGAACACTGAAGCTTTCTTT.